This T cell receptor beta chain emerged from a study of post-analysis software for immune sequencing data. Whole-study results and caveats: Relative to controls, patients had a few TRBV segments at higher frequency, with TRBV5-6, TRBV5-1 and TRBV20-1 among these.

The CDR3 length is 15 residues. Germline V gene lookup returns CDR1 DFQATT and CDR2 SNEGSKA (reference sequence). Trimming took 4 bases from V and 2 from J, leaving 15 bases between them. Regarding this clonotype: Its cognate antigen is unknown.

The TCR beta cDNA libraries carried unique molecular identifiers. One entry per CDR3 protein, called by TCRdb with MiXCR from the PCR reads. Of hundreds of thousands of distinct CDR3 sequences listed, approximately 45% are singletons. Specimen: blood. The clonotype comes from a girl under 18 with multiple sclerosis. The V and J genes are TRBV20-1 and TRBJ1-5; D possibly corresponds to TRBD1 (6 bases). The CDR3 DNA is TGCAGTGCTAAGTACGAACAGGGCGGCAATCAGCCCCAGCATTTT. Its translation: CSAKYEQGGNQPQHF.